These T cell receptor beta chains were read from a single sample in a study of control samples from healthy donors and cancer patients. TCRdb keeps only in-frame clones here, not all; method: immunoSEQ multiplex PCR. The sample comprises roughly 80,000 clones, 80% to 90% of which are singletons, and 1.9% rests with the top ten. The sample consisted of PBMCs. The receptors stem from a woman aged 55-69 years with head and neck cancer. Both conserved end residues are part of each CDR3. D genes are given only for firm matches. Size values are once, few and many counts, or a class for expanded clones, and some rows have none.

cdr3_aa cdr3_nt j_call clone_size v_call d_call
CASSPRTDNSPLHF TGTGCCAGTAGTCCCCGGACAGATAATTCACCCCTCCACTTT TRBJ1-6 . TRBV19 .
CASSPPVGVAYNEQFF TGTGCCAGCTCACCACCGGTGGGGGTAGCTTACAATGAGCAGTTCTTC TRBJ2-1 once TRBV18 .
CASSFIWGSGNYEQYF TGTGCCAGCAGTTTTATATGGGGTAGCGGGAACTACGAGCAGTACTTC TRBJ2-7 . TRBV28 TRBD2
CASSRTGLGAGELFF TGTGCCAGCAGCAGGACAGGGCTTGGAGCCGGGGAGCTGTTTTTT TRBJ2-2 once TRBV5-4 TRBD1
CATSARLAGANVLTF TGTGCCACCAGCGCAAGACTGGCTGGGGCCAACGTCCTGACTTTC TRBJ2-6 . TRBV15 .
CASGGGLTGGRRFSGNTIYF TGTGCCAGCGGGGGCGGTCTAACAGGGGGTCGAAGATTCTCTGGAAACACCATATATTTT TRBJ1-3 . TRBV28 TRBD1
CASSLGVGSGTDTQYF TGTGCCAGCAGCTTGGGGGTCGGGAGTGGCACAGATACGCAGTATTTT TRBJ2-3 . TRBV5-4 .
CASSLEGRGYIRNNEQYF TGCGCCAGCAGCTTGGAAGGGAGGGGATACATCAGGAATAACGAGCAGTACTTC TRBJ2-7 . TRBV5-1 TRBD2
CASSPGGNTEAFF TGTGCCAGCAGCCCCGGAGGGAACACTGAAGCTTTCTTT TRBJ1-1 once TRBV7-2 .
CASSFGRTSDHEQYF TGTGCCAGCAGCTTCGGAAGGACTAGCGATCACGAGCAGTACTTC TRBJ2-7 . TRBV7-2 TRBD2
CASSDATDTQYF TGTGCCAGCAGTGACGCAACAGATACGCAGTATTTT TRBJ2-3 . TRBV25-1 .
CASSYSSRINAEKLFF TGTGCCAGCAGTTACTCGAGCCGAATTAACGCCGAAAAACTGTTTTTT TRBJ1-4 . TRBV6-5 .
CASSGRDRGLGNTIYF TGTGCCAGCAGCGGACGCGACAGGGGGCTTGGAAACACCATATATTTT TRBJ1-3 . TRBV9 TRBD1
CASSVQPSGNTIYF TGTGCCAGCAGCGTCCAACCCAGTGGAAACACCATATATTTT TRBJ1-3 . TRBV11-2 .
CASSPGTGPLHF TGTGCCAGCAGCCCGGGGACAGGTCCCCTCCACTTT TRBJ1-6 . TRBV7-3 TRBD1
CASSPQSTYEQYF TGTGCCAGCAGCCCCCAGTCTACCTACGAGCAGTACTTC TRBJ2-7 . TRBV7-9 .
CASSYPTSGPGNEQFF TGTGCCAGCAGTTACCCGACTAGCGGGCCTGGGAATGAGCAGTTCTTC TRBJ2-1 . TRBV6-6 TRBD2
CASSEHVGTEAFF TGTGCCAGCAGCGAACACGTTGGCACTGAAGCTTTCTTT TRBJ1-1 . TRBV7-3 .
CASSWGKETQYF TGCGCCAGCAGCTGGGGGAAAGAGACCCAGTACTTC TRBJ2-5 . TRBV5-1 .
CASSLGRVRDSGNQPQHF TGTGCCAGCAGCTTAGGGCGAGTCAGGGATAGTGGCAATCAGCCCCAGCATTTT TRBJ1-5 . TRBV7-8 .
CASSQDLQGAYPQPQHF TGCGCCAGCAGCCAAGATCTTCAGGGGGCGTACCCTCAGCCCCAGCATTTT TRBJ1-5 . TRBV4-3 TRBD1
CASSSPRQTGPGELFF TGCGCCAGCAGCTCCCCCCGACAGACCGGTCCCGGGGAGCTGTTTTTT TRBJ2-2 . TRBV5-1 .
CASIEGGQGTDTQYF TGTGCCAGCATCGAAGGGGGCCAGGGCACAGATACGCAGTATTTT TRBJ2-3 . TRBV5-4 TRBD1
CASSPQTGGTSSSYNEQFF TGTGCCAGTAGTCCACAGACAGGGGGGACGTCTAGCTCCTACAATGAGCAGTTCTTC TRBJ2-1 . TRBV19 TRBD1
CASSLAANYGYTF TGTGCCAGCAGTTTAGCCGCTAACTATGGCTACACCTTC TRBJ1-2 . TRBV27 .
CASSEPNTGELFF TGTGCCAGCTCCGAACCTAACACCGGGGAGCTGTTTTTT TRBJ2-2 . TRBV6-5 .
CASSNGGTGGYGYTF TGTGCCAGCAGTAACGGGGGGACAGGGGGCTATGGCTACACCTTC TRBJ1-2 . TRBV6-1 TRBD1
CASNTQTGESSYEQYF TGTGCCAGTAACACCCAGACAGGGGAAAGCTCCTACGAGCAGTACTTC TRBJ2-7 . TRBV28 TRBD1
CASSLDRLLDMFRPGANVLTF TGTGCCAGCAGCTTAGACCGTCTACTAGATATGTTTCGACCTGGGGCCAACGTCCTGACTTTC TRBJ2-6 . TRBV7-6 .
CASSHPSGTRTDEQFF TGTGCCAGCAGCCACCCTAGCGGGACCCGAACCGATGAGCAGTTCTTC TRBJ2-1 once TRBV6-6 TRBD2
CASTTSGGDNEQFF TGTGCCAGCACCACTAGCGGGGGGGACAATGAGCAGTTCTTC TRBJ2-1 . TRBV6-6 TRBD2
CASSVEAGAYNEQFF TGTGCCAGCAGCGTAGAGGCGGGAGCCTACAATGAGCAGTTCTTC TRBJ2-1 . TRBV9 TRBD2
CASSEMGQGATEAFF TGCGCCAGCAGTGAAATGGGACAGGGGGCGACTGAAGCTTTCTTT TRBJ1-1 . TRBV10-1 TRBD1
CASSLSTGRNTEAFF TGTGCCAGCAGCTTGTCTACAGGCAGGAACACTGAAGCTTTCTTT TRBJ1-1 . TRBV5-4 .
CSASSRAEAVSDTQYF TGCAGTGCTAGTTCCCGAGCGGAGGCAGTTTCAGATACGCAGTATTTT TRBJ2-3 . TRBV20-1 .
CASNGLAGVSGELFF TGTGCCAGTAACGGACTAGCGGGAGTGTCGGGGGAGCTGTTTTTT TRBJ2-2 . TRBV19 TRBD2
CATSGSGRSWDEQFF TGTGCCACCAGCGGTAGCGGGAGGAGCTGGGATGAGCAGTTCTTC TRBJ2-1 . TRBV15 TRBD2
CASSGGQGASQPQHF TGTGCCAGCAGTGGGGGACAGGGGGCGAGTCAGCCCCAGCATTTT TRBJ1-5 . TRBV2 TRBD1
CATTYRAGSNQPQHF TGTGCCACCACCTACAGGGCGGGTAGCAATCAGCCCCAGCATTTT TRBJ1-5 . TRBV28 .
CASRSSTSGVPGELFF TGTGCCAGTAGATCCTCGACTAGCGGGGTGCCCGGGGAGCTGTTTTTT TRBJ2-2 . TRBV19 TRBD2
CSAWEQETQYF TGCAGCGCATGGGAGCAAGAGACCCAGTACTTC TRBJ2-5 . TRBV29-1 .
CASSQRRDEQFF TGTGCCAGCAGCCAACGCCGGGATGAGCAGTTCTTC TRBJ2-1 . TRBV3-1/TRBV3-2 .